These T cell receptor beta chains were read from a single sample in a study of T cells in localized non-small cell lung cancer. Data came from immunoSEQ multiplex PCR; TCRdb stores just in-frame clones and leaves some out. Here the sample spans 70,000 to 90,000 clones, 80% being singletons. The material was peripheral blood, obtained before any cancer treatment. These receptors originate from a female donor older than 55 with stage I lung adenocarcinoma. Both conserved end residues are part of each CDR3. Each record gives: D gene, CDR3 length, V gene, J gene, clone size, CDR3 protein, CDR3 DNA. The D gene is left open where the match is weak. The size of a clone is reported for some rows only, either as once, few or many, or as a class for expanded clones.

D gene: .; CDR3 length: 13; V gene: TRBV7-2; J gene: TRBJ2-1; clone size: .; CDR3 protein: CASSLASTVGQFF; CDR3 DNA: TGTGCCAGCAGCTTAGCATCCACGGTGGGGCAGTTCTTC
D gene: TRBD1; CDR3 length: 15; V gene: TRBV6-5; J gene: TRBJ2-3; clone size: .; CDR3 protein: CASSSGTGITDTQYF; CDR3 DNA: TGTGCCAGCAGCTCCGGGACAGGGATCACAGATACGCAGTATTTT
D gene: .; CDR3 length: 14; V gene: TRBV7-8; J gene: TRBJ2-1; clone size: few; CDR3 protein: CASSSFPRGNEQFF; CDR3 DNA: TGTGCCAGCAGCTCCTTTCCCAGGGGCAATGAGCAGTTCTTC
D gene: TRBD1; CDR3 length: 14; V gene: TRBV29-1; J gene: TRBJ2-2; clone size: .; CDR3 protein: CRAGTGTLPGELFF; CDR3 DNA: TGCAGGGCCGGGACAGGAACCCTACCCGGGGAGCTGTTTTTT
D gene: TRBD2; CDR3 length: 14; V gene: TRBV30; J gene: TRBJ2-7; clone size: .; CDR3 protein: CACRTSGRLYEQYF; CDR3 DNA: TGTGCCTGCCGGACTAGCGGGAGGCTCTACGAGCAGTACTTC
D gene: .; CDR3 length: 12; V gene: TRBV29-1; J gene: TRBJ2-1; clone size: .; CDR3 protein: CSVEYGLVEQFF; CDR3 DNA: TGCAGCGTTGAATATGGTCTCGTTGAGCAGTTCTTC
D gene: .; CDR3 length: 15; V gene: TRBV5-1; J gene: TRBJ2-4; clone size: once; CDR3 protein: CASSLGDLAKNIQYF; CDR3 DNA: TGCGCCAGCAGCCTGGGGGACTTAGCCAAAAACATTCAGTACTTC
D gene: .; CDR3 length: 16; V gene: TRBV21-1; J gene: TRBJ1-5; clone size: .; CDR3 protein: CASPNGGRNCNQPQHF; CDR3 DNA: TGTGCCAGCCCCAATGGAGGGCGTAATTGCAATCAGCCCCAGCATTTT
D gene: .; CDR3 length: 14; V gene: TRBV25-1; J gene: TRBJ2-3; clone size: .; CDR3 protein: CASSEFRTGDTQYF; CDR3 DNA: TGTGCCAGCAGTGAATTCAGAACCGGGGATACGCAGTATTTT
D gene: .; CDR3 length: 11; V gene: TRBV10-3; J gene: TRBJ2-1; clone size: .; CDR3 protein: CAITGAGEQFF; CDR3 DNA: TGTGCCATCACAGGGGCGGGTGAGCAGTTCTTC
D gene: .; CDR3 length: 14; V gene: TRBV11-1; J gene: TRBJ2-2; clone size: .; CDR3 protein: CASSPLVSRGELFF; CDR3 DNA: TGTGCCAGCAGCCCCTTAGTTAGCCGGGGGGAGCTGTTTTTT
D gene: .; CDR3 length: 16; V gene: TRBV11-2; J gene: TRBJ1-1; clone size: once; CDR3 protein: CASRLLTGRKNTEAFF; CDR3 DNA: TGTGCCAGCAGACTCCTGACCGGGAGGAAGAACACTGAAGCTTTCTTT
D gene: .; CDR3 length: 16; V gene: TRBV18; J gene: TRBJ2-7; clone size: .; CDR3 protein: CASSPVSGTATYEQYF; CDR3 DNA: TGTGCCAGCTCGCCAGTCTCCGGGACGGCTACCTACGAGCAGTACTTC
D gene: .; CDR3 length: 15; V gene: TRBV7-9; J gene: TRBJ1-1; clone size: once; CDR3 protein: CASRGDGGMNTEAFF; CDR3 DNA: TGTGCCAGCAGGGGAGATGGGGGGATGAACACTGAAGCTTTCTTT
D gene: TRBD2; CDR3 length: 17; V gene: TRBV9; J gene: TRBJ2-2; clone size: .; CDR3 protein: CASSVATSGRNTGELFF; CDR3 DNA: TGTGCCAGCAGCGTAGCTACTAGCGGGCGGAACACCGGGGAGCTGTTTTTT
D gene: .; CDR3 length: 12; V gene: TRBV7-2; J gene: TRBJ1-5; clone size: .; CDR3 protein: CASSEQGQPQHF; CDR3 DNA: TGTGCCAGCTCTGAACAGGGTCAGCCCCAGCATTTT
D gene: .; CDR3 length: 16; V gene: TRBV21-1; J gene: TRBJ1-5; clone size: .; CDR3 protein: CASRFGRDYSNQPQHF; CDR3 DNA: TGTGCCAGCAGGTTCGGGAGAGATTATAGCAATCAGCCCCAGCATTTT
D gene: .; CDR3 length: 12; V gene: TRBV19; J gene: TRBJ2-7; clone size: .; CDR3 protein: CASSSVGIEQYF; CDR3 DNA: TGTGCCAGTAGCTCTGTTGGGATCGAGCAGTACTTC
D gene: TRBD1; CDR3 length: 17; V gene: TRBV7-2; J gene: TRBJ1-6; clone size: .; CDR3 protein: CASTSPTGGGYNSPLHF; CDR3 DNA: TGTGCCAGCACCAGCCCCACAGGGGGAGGTTATAATTCACCCCTCCACTTT
D gene: .; CDR3 length: 13; V gene: TRBV6-5; J gene: TRBJ2-2; clone size: .; CDR3 protein: CASSYGHGGELFF; CDR3 DNA: TGTGCCAGCAGTTACGGCCACGGCGGGGAGCTGTTTTTT
D gene: .; CDR3 length: 15; V gene: TRBV6-5; J gene: TRBJ2-7; clone size: .; CDR3 protein: CASSYRSGYSYEQYF; CDR3 DNA: TGTGCCAGCAGTTACCGTAGCGGATACTCCTACGAGCAGTACTTC
D gene: .; CDR3 length: 15; V gene: TRBV5-1; J gene: TRBJ2-5; clone size: .; CDR3 protein: CASSSRVREQETQYF; CDR3 DNA: TGCGCCAGCAGCTCTCGAGTCCGGGAGCAAGAGACCCAGTACTTC
D gene: .; CDR3 length: 17; V gene: TRBV5-6; J gene: TRBJ1-2; clone size: .; CDR3 protein: CASSPGQTWNVNYGYTF; CDR3 DNA: TGTGCCAGCAGCCCCGGACAAACTTGGAACGTCAACTATGGCTACACCTTC
D gene: .; CDR3 length: 12; V gene: TRBV6-5; J gene: TRBJ2-7; clone size: .; CDR3 protein: CASSERGYEQYF; CDR3 DNA: TGTGCCAGCAGTGAACGGGGATACGAGCAGTACTTC
D gene: .; CDR3 length: 14; V gene: TRBV7-9; J gene: TRBJ1-2; clone size: .; CDR3 protein: CASSLETAFYGYTF; CDR3 DNA: TGTGCCAGCAGCTTGGAGACGGCGTTCTATGGCTACACCTTC
D gene: .; CDR3 length: 14; V gene: TRBV5-6; J gene: TRBJ2-1; clone size: .; CDR3 protein: CASRGGLSYNEQFF; CDR3 DNA: TGTGCCAGTCGTGGGGGACTCTCCTACAATGAGCAGTTCTTC
D gene: .; CDR3 length: 14; V gene: TRBV19; J gene: TRBJ2-3; clone size: .; CDR3 protein: CASSSQGPADTQYF; CDR3 DNA: TGTGCCAGTAGTAGCCAGGGTCCCGCAGATACGCAGTATTTT
D gene: .; CDR3 length: 13; V gene: TRBV7-2; J gene: TRBJ2-1; clone size: .; CDR3 protein: CASSLDGPGEQFF; CDR3 DNA: TGTGCCAGCAGCTTAGACGGACCGGGGGAGCAGTTCTTC
D gene: .; CDR3 length: 17; V gene: TRBV14; J gene: TRBJ2-3; clone size: .; CDR3 protein: CASSPRRGAPGTDTQYF; CDR3 DNA: TGTGCCAGCAGCCCCCGAAGGGGGGCGCCAGGCACAGATACGCAGTATTTT
D gene: .; CDR3 length: 12; V gene: TRBV11-3; J gene: TRBJ1-3; clone size: .; CDR3 protein: CASSLGGNTIYF; CDR3 DNA: TGTGCCAGCAGCTTAGGAGGAAACACCATATATTTT
D gene: TRBD1; CDR3 length: 12; V gene: TRBV30; J gene: TRBJ1-2; clone size: .; CDR3 protein: CAWATGVYGYTF; CDR3 DNA: TGTGCCTGGGCAACAGGGGTCTATGGCTACACCTTC
D gene: TRBD1; CDR3 length: 17; V gene: TRBV2; J gene: TRBJ2-6; clone size: .; CDR3 protein: CAGINRDRDSGANVLTF; CDR3 DNA: TGTGCCGGCATAAACCGGGACAGAGACTCTGGGGCCAACGTCCTGACTTTC
D gene: TRBD1; CDR3 length: 13; V gene: TRBV6-1; J gene: TRBJ2-1; clone size: .; CDR3 protein: CASSQGAANEQFF; CDR3 DNA: TGTGCCAGCAGCCAGGGGGCTGCGAATGAGCAGTTCTTC
D gene: TRBD1; CDR3 length: 14; V gene: TRBV5-4; J gene: TRBJ2-7; clone size: .; CDR3 protein: CASSRANDRDEQYF; CDR3 DNA: TGTGCCAGCAGCCGAGCTAACGACAGGGACGAGCAGTACTTC
D gene: TRBD1; CDR3 length: 16; V gene: TRBV5-1; J gene: TRBJ2-5; clone size: few; CDR3 protein: CASSLGAGGRQETQYF; CDR3 DNA: TGCGCCAGCAGCTTGGGGGCAGGGGGTAGACAAGAGACCCAGTACTTC
D gene: .; CDR3 length: 14; V gene: TRBV9; J gene: TRBJ1-6; clone size: .; CDR3 protein: CASSVAERGSPLHF; CDR3 DNA: TGTGCCAGCAGCGTTGCCGAACGGGGATCACCCCTCCACTTT
D gene: .; CDR3 length: 11; V gene: TRBV20-1; J gene: TRBJ2-3; clone size: .; CDR3 protein: CSARGGDTQYF; CDR3 DNA: TGCAGTGCAAGGGGAGGTGATACGCAGTATTTT